This T cell receptor (beta chain) stems from a study of T cells in Graves' hyperthyroidism and ophthalmopathy. Study-wide points: Classification by a 13 V-J model distinguished ophthalmopathy from stable hyperthyroidism.

The length of the CDR3 is 14 residues. Trimming shortened V by 3 bases and J by 7 bases, and 12 bases separated the two germline ends. Germline assignment: CDR1 MNHGY and CDR2 SVAAGI. Remarks on this clonotype: Its antigen remains unknown.

On the basis of clinical symptoms, serum thyroxine and TRAb, thyroid ultrasound and orbital computed tomography, diagnoses were made. Amplification of TCR beta CDR3 regions was performed using RNA transcripts as template. The TCR CDR3 first-round RT-PCR relied on the HTBI primer set. MiXCR, run by TCRdb on the multiplex PCR reads, gives a single entry per CDR3 protein. The sample has 300,000 to 500,000 distinct CDR3 sequences; around 15% are singletons. Sequenced: blood. The sequence was obtained from a man in his fifties or sixties with Graves' ophthalmopathy. This sequence joins TRBV6-9 and TRBJ2-2, with D possibly being TRBD2 (6 bases). CDR3 protein: CASSYRGLNGELFF. Written as DNA, the CDR3 is TGTGCCAGCAGTTACCGGGGACTCAACGGGGAGCTGTTTTTT.